One and the same sample provided the 19 T cell receptor beta chains below, sequenced in a study of T cells after yellow fever vaccination. TCRdb recomputed calls from the 5' RACE reads with MiXCR, one row per CDR3 protein. The profile shows about 580,000 distinct CDR3 sequences, about 17% of them singletons. This material consisted of PBMCs, taken around 5 days after the first yellow fever vaccination. The receptor set was obtained from a man younger than 35 who received the YFV17D yellow fever vaccine.

This clonotype was seen more than once but under ten times. The V call is TRBV7-2, the J call TRBJ1-1; 8 bases line up with TRBD1. The germline CDR1 and CDR2 sequences are SGHTA and FQGNSA. V was pared by 0 bases and J by 4 bases, with 4 bases of the junction left unmatched. There are 15 residues in the CDR3. CDR3: CASSLAGTGGTEAFF. Here the CDR3 DNA reads TGTGCCAGCAGCTTAGCTGGTACAGGGGGCACTGAAGCTTTCTTT. The full variable domain, rest sourced from reference TRBV7-2 and TRBJ1-1, is GAGVSQSPSNKVTEKGKDVELRCDPISGHTALYWYRQSLGQGLEFLIYFQGNSAPDKSGLPSDRFSAERTGGSVSTLTIQRTQQEDSAVYLCASSLAGTGGTEAFFGQGTRLTVV.

The rearrangement uses TRBV29-1 and TRBJ2-3; no firm D call. Per the germline V gene, CDR1 is SQVTM and CDR2 is ANQGSEA. With 5 bases removed from V and 4 bases from J, the gap between germline ends came to 7 bases. The CDR3 spans 11 residues. CDR3 nucleotides: TGCAGCGTTTCAAACTCAGATACGCAGTATTTT. It is translated as CSVSNSDTQYF.

The chain employs TRBV11-2 and TRBJ1-6, with 8 bases identical to TRBD1. Germline CDR1 SGHAT, CDR2 FQNNGV. The ends lost 4 bases at V and 0 bases at J; junction bases unmatched: 14. The CDR3 covers 20 residues. CDR3: CASSSPFPRGPSSYNSPLHF. For the CDR3, the DNA is TGTGCCAGCAGCTCTCCCTTTCCCAGGGGGCCTAGCTCCTATAATTCACCCCTCCACTTT.

The chain couples TRBV2 to TRBJ2-5; D is ambiguous. There are 12 residues in the CDR3. The germline V gene has CDR1 SNHLY and CDR2 FYNNEI. Trimming pared 7 bases from V and 7 bases from J, leaving 13 bases between. The CDR3 loop reads CASTPWTGTQYF. The CDR3 DNA is TGTGCCAGCACCCCCTGGACCGGGACCCAGTACTTC.

The chain uses TRBV20-1 and TRBJ2-5; D is undetermined. Trimming stripped 2 bases from V and 1 base from J, with 5 bases between. Germline CDR1 DFQATT, CDR2 SNEGSKA (reference sequence). CDR3 length: 12 residues. CDR3 loop: CSARKSQETQYF. CDR3 DNA: TGCAGTGCTAGAAAGAGCCAAGAGACCCAGTACTTC.

This clonotype was observed a handful of times. V usage is TRBV4-1 and J usage is TRBJ1-2; D is uncertain. The V gene lost 0 bases and the J gene lost 3 bases, with 14 bases spanning the gap. CDR3 size: 16 residues. CDR1 and CDR2 (germline): MGHRA, YSYEKL. CDR3 amino acids: CASSQDRSQSHYGYTF. In DNA form, the CDR3 reads TGCGCCAGCAGCCAAGATCGGAGCCAATCACACTATGGCTACACCTTC.

Only a few counts were recorded for this clonotype. The chain is built from TRBV29-1 and TRBJ1-5; maybe TRBD1 (6 bases). CDR1 is SQVTM, CDR2 ANQGSEA, per germline. CDR3 length: 15 residues. Trimming left V 1 base short and J 6 bases short, with 16 bases between. The CDR3 DNA sequence: TGCAGCGTTGAAGGGAAGGTTACAGGGATTCAGCCCCAGCATTTT. Translating it yields CSVEGKVTGIQPQHF.

The chain combines TRBV7-2 with TRBJ2-5; D is unclear. Germline values: CDR1 SGHTA, CDR2 FQGNSA. Between the trimmed V and J ends, which lost 1 base and 5 bases, there was a span of 17 bases. This CDR3 spans 16 amino acids. The DNA of the CDR3 is TGTGCCAGCAGCTTAGGTCCCATACGAAGGGTGGAGACCCAGTACTTC. Protein: CASSLGPIRRVETQYF.

The chain joins TRBV29-1 to TRBJ2-6, with 7 bases aligning to TRBD1. V lost 3 bases to trimming and J lost 0 bases; unmatched junction nucleotides: 5. CDR1 and CDR2 from the germline V gene are SQVTM and ANQGSEA. The CDR3 has 16 amino acids. As DNA, the CDR3 is TGCAGCGTTGAGGACAGGCCTGGCTCTGGGGCCAACGTCCTGACTTTC. Its protein product is CSVEDRPGSGANVLTF.

J is TRBJ2-3 and V is TRBV7-3; D is possibly TRBD2 (5 bases). Germline CDR1 is SGHTA and CDR2 is FQGTGA. The length of the CDR3 is 16 residues. Trimming took 4 bases from V and 0 from J, leaving 14 bases between them. The DNA of the CDR3 is TGTGCCAGCAGCTCTTTCGGGATTCTTAGCACAGATACGCAGTATTTT. This gives the protein CASSSFGILSTDTQYF.

This clonotype has a handful of counts. This chain connects TRBV21-1 to TRBJ2-1; the DNA was not used to check the table's D call, TRBD1. TRBV21-1 is marked as a pseudogene. The CDR3 sequence is 15 residues long. The CDR3: CASRGQRSSYNEQFF. CDR3 bases: TGTGCCAGCAGGGGACAGAGGAGCTCCTACAATGAGCAGTTCTTC.

This clonotype was counted only a few times. The genes are TRBV25-1 and TRBJ1-1, with D possibly being TRBD1 (5 bases). The CDR3 consists of 15 residues. V was clipped by 1 base and J by 0 bases, with 9 bases between them. CDR1 is MGHDK, CDR2 SYGVNS, per germline. CDR3 sequence reads: CASSEFKGVNTEAFF. CDR3 in DNA: TGTGCCAGCAGTGAATTTAAAGGGGTGAACACTGAAGCTTTCTTT.

V and J are TRBV6-2 or TRBV6-3 and TRBJ2-5; 7 nucleotides agree with TRBD1. The CDR3 extends over 14 amino acids. CDR1 is MNHEY and CDR2 is SVGEGT in the germline V gene. The ends lost 6 bases at V and 0 bases at J; junction bases unmatched: 4. In DNA, the CDR3 is TGTGCCAGCAGGGACAGGCCCTACCAAGAGACCCAGTACTTC. As protein: CASRDRPYQETQYF.

The chain carries TRBV2 and TRBJ1-1, with 8 bases fitting TRBD1. Per germline, CDR1 SNHLY and CDR2 FYNNEI. V was clipped by 6 bases and J by 7 bases; unmatched bases: 7. The CDR3 covers 13 residues. The CDR3 nucleotides are TGTGCCAGCAGCCTTCGGGGACAGGATGAAGCTTTCTTT. Its translation: CASSLRGQDEAFF.

This clonotype was counted a few times. The chain uses TRBV28 and TRBJ1-2; 9 nucleotides line up with TRBD1. This CDR3 spans 16 amino acids. Germline trimming cut 1 base from V and 6 bases from J; bases unmatched to any gene: 9. From germline, CDR1 is MDHEN and CDR2 SYDVKM. CDR3 nucleotides: TGTGCCAGCAGTTTATTGGGACCGGGACAGGGTAATGGCTACACCTTC. Translated: CASSLLGPGQGNGYTF.

This clonotype was recorded at least ten times. The chain uses TRBV12-3 or TRBV12-4 and TRBJ1-5, with D unclear. With 8 bases removed from V and 0 bases from J, the gap between germline ends came to 11 bases. The CDR3 length is 14 residues. CDR3 DNA: TGTGCCAGCCTTTTGTACAGTAGCAATCAGCCCCAGCATTTT. It translates to CASLLYSSNQPQHF.

CDR3 amino acids: CASSLGPRNYEQYF. In DNA form, the CDR3 reads TGTGCCAGCAGCTTAGGTCCGAGGAACTACGAGCAGTACTTC. The chain joins TRBV7-6 to TRBJ2-7; D ambiguous. The germline CDR1 and CDR2 sequences are SGHVS and FNYEAQ. The CDR3 spans 14 residues. V gave up 1 base and J gave up 3 bases, with 10 bases separating them.

The chain combines TRBV6-2 or TRBV6-3 with TRBJ2-7, with a weak D call TRBD1 (5 bases). This CDR3 contains 13 residues. Looked up from germline, CDR1 is MNHEY and CDR2 is SVGEGT. Trimming took 2 bases from V and 3 from J, leaving 8 bases between them. The CDR3 nucleotides are TGTGCCAGCAGTTACAGGGGCCTCTACGAGCAGTACGTC. Encoded protein: CASSYRGLYEQYV.

The CDR3 protein is CASSWRGQPQHF. The CDR3 coding sequence is TGTGCCAGCAGCTGGCGGGGTCAGCCCCAGCATTTT. V usage is TRBV7-9 and J usage is TRBJ1-5; D unresolved. CDR1 is SEHNR, CDR2 FQNEAQ, per germline (reference sequence). Trimming removed 4 bases from V and 6 bases from J, with 7 bases in between. The CDR3 extends over 12 amino acids.